The source of this T cell receptor beta chain is a study of blood T cell repertoires in COVID-19. Background on the study: The United States, Italy and Spain supplied acute and convalescent COVID-19 samples. Sources were T cells, B-cell-depleted T cells, or PBMCs; the material itself was cDNA or gDNA.

As handled by the study authors: Estimation of nucleated cell counts relied on the amplification of reference gene primers. Clones were read by immunoSEQ multiplex PCR, and TCRdb kept only the in-frame ones, dropping some. V, J and clone size reflect that table, while D and trimming were determined from the DNA. Of 84,000 or so clones detected, about 85% appear once; the ten largest clones hold 18%. The CDR3 sequence is 16 residues long. Germline-derived CDR1 and CDR2 are SNHLY and FYNNEI. Trimming removed 6 bases from V and 4 bases from J; junction bases left unmatched: 6. The chain is built from TRBV2 and TRBJ2-3, with TRBD2 identical over 14 bases. Sequencing used peripheral blood. The sequence was collected from a man older than 75 with active or convalescent COVID-19. CDR3 sequence: CASRPGLAGGSDTQYF. CDR3 bases: TGTGCCAGCAGGCCCGGACTAGCGGGAGGCTCAGATACGCAGTATTTT.